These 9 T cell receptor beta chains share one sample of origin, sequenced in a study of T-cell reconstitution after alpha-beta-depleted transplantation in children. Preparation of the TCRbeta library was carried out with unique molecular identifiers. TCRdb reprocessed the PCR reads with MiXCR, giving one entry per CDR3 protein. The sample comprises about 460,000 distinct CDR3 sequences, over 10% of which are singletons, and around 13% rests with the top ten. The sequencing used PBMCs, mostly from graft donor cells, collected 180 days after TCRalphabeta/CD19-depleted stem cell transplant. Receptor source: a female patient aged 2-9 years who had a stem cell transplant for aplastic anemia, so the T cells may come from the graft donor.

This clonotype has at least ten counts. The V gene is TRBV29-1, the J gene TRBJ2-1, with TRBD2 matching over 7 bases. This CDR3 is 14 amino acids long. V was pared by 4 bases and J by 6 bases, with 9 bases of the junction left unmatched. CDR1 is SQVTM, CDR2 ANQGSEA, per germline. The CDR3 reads CSVGKREGSNEQFF. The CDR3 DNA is TGCAGCGTTGGGAAGCGGGAAGGTAGCAATGAGCAGTTCTTC.

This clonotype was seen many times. CDR3 sequence reads: CASSHNPGIQETQYF. The CDR3 DNA sequence: TGCGCCAGCAGCCATAATCCCGGGATCCAAGAGACCCAGTACTTC. The chain joins TRBV4-3 to TRBJ2-5; D is perhaps TRBD2 (5 bases). V was trimmed by 3 bases and J by 1 base, leaving 12 bases between them. From germline, CDR1 is LGHNA and CDR2 YSLEER. CDR3 length: 15 amino acids.

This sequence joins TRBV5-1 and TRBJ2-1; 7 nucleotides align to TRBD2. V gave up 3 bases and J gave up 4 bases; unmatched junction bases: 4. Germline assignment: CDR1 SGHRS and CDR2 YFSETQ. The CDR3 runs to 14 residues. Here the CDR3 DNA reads TGCGCCAGCAGCTCGTCTAGCGGATACAATGAGCAGTTCTTC. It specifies CASSSSSGYNEQFF.

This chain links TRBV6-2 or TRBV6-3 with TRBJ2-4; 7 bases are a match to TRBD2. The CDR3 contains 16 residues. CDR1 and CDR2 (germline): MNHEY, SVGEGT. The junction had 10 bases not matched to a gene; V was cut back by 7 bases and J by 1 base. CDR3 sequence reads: CASTPVGGFAKNIQYF. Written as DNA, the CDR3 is TGTGCCAGCACTCCCGTGGGAGGGTTCGCCAAAAACATTCAGTACTTC.

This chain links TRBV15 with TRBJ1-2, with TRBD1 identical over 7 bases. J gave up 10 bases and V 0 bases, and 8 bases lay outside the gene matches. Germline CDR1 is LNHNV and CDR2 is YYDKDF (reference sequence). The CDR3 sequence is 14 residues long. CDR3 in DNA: TGTGCCACCAGCAGAGATCGGCAGGGGGGTATCTACACCTTC. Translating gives CATSRDRQGGIYTF. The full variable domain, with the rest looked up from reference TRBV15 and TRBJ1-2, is DAMVIQNPRYQVTQFGKPVTLSCSQTLNHNVMYWYQQKSSQAPKLLFHYYDKDFNNEADTPDNFQSRRPNTSFCFLDIRSPGLGDTAMYLCATSRDRQGGIYTFGSGTRLTVV.

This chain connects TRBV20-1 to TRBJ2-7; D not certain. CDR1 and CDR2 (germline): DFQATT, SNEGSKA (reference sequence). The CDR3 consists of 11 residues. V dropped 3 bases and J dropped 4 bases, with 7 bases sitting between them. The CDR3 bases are TGCAGTGCTAGGGCTGTTTACGAGCAGTACTTC. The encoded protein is CSARAVYEQYF.

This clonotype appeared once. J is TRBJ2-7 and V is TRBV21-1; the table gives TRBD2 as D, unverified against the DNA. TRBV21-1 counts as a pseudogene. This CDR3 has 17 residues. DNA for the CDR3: TGTGCCAGCAGCAAAGGGCGTGCCAGCGGGGGGACCTACGAGCAGTACGTC. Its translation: CASSKGRASGGTYEQYV.

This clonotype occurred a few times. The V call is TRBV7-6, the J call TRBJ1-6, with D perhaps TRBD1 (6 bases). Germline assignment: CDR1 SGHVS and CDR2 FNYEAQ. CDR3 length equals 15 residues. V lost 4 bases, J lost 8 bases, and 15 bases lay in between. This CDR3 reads CASSSQQGGDSPLHF. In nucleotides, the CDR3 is TGTGCCAGCAGCTCACAACAGGGAGGAGATTCACCCCTCCACTTT.

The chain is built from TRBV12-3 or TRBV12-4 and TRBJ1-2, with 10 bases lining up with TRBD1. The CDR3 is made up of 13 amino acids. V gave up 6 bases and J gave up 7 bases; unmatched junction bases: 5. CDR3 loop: CASSPRQGAGYTF. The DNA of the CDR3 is TGTGCCAGCAGCCCAAGACAGGGGGCTGGCTACACCTTC.